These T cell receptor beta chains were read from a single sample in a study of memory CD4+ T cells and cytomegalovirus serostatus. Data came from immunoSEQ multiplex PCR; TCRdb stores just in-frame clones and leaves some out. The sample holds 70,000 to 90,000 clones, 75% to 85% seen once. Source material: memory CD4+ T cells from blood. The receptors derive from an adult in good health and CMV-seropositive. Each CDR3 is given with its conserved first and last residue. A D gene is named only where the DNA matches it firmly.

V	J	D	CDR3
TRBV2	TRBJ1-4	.	CASRSWEKLFF
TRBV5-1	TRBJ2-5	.	CASSLVGGGYQETQYF
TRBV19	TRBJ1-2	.	CASSIGGVRGEDGYTF
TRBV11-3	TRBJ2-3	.	CASSRSFADTQYF
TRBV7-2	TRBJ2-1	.	CASSSDWTEQFF
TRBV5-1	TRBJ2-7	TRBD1	CASSTGDSYEQYF
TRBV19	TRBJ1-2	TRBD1	CASSTKGTGQLENYGYTF
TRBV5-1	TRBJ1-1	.	CASSWRAGLVGTEAFF
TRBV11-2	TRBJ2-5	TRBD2	CASSLPSGGDQETQYF
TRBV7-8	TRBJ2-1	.	CASSSGLLNEQFF
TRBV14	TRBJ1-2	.	CASSQDLRGEGYTF
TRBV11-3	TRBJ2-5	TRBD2	CASSLDPGLGPKGGETQYF
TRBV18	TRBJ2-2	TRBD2	CASSPSSTSGGTGELFF
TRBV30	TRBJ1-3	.	CAWRLGGSGNTIYF
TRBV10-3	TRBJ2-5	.	CAISEGGGRATQYF
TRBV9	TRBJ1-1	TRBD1	CASSGGQGANTEAFF
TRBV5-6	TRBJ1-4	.	CASSLRQAEKLFF
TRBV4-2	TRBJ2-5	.	CASSQARARSRETQYF
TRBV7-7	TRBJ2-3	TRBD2	CASSLGLAGVSDTQYF
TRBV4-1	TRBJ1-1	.	CASSQELNTEAFF
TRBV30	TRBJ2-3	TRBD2	CAWKRTGGESGTQYF
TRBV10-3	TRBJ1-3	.	CAISVNREDTIYF
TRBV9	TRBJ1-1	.	CASSVYYGGEAFF
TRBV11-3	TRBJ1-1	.	CASSLGQASTEAFF